This T cell receptor beta chain was sequenced for a study of blood T cell repertoires in COVID-19. Whole-study context: Samples of COVID-19 (acute and convalescent) were obtained from the United States, Italy and Spain. T cells, B-cell-depleted T cells, or PBMCs supplied cDNA or gDNA.

The CDR3 length is 16 residues. V dropped 1 base and J dropped 4 bases, with 16 bases sitting between them. The germline gives CDR1 SGHTA, CDR2 FQGNSA. Original processing methods: The assay estimated nucleated cells by amplifying reference gene primers. Assay: immunoSEQ multiplex PCR; the TCRdb copy retains only in-frame clones and omits some. V, J and clone size are taken as reported in that table, and D and trimming were inferred from the DNA itself. This table has over 100,000 clones, over 80% appearing once. The sequence was obtained from a human donor in a cohort sampled during active COVID-19. Sequencing used peripheral blood. The J gene is TRBJ1-1, the V gene TRBV7-2; D gene unclear. CDR3 bases: TGTGCCAGCAGCTTAGGGGCTCGGCCCTTTGGCACTGAAGCTTTCTTT. It codes for CASSLGARPFGTEAFF. Complete variable domain (other parts from reference TRBV7-2 and TRBJ1-1): GAGVSQSPSNKVTEKGKDVELRCDPISGHTALYWYRQSLGQGLEFLIYFQGNSAPDKSGLPSDRFSAERTGGSVSTLTIQRTQQEDSAVYLCASSLGARPFGTEAFFGQGTRLTVV.